Described below is a single T cell receptor beta chain sequence and its context. Only in-frame clones appear in the TCRdb table, and some are missing; sequencing was by immunoSEQ multiplex PCR. There are about 480,000 clones in the sample; 85% to 90% occur only once, and around 0.9% lies in the top ten. The sample is drawn from a study of blood T cell repertoires in COVID-19. Germline lookup yields CDR1 SQVTM and CDR2 ANQGSEA. The CDR3 covers 15 residues. The junction had 3 bases not matched to a gene; V was cut back by 1 base and J by 1 base. The TCR comes from a man aged 18 to 35 with COVID-19, enrolled during active disease. Source material: peripheral blood. V and J are TRBV29-1 and TRBJ2-3, with 9 positions matching TRBD2. CDR3 sequence (DNA): TGCAGCGTTGAAGGATCTAGCGGGGGCACAGATACGCAGTATTTT. Amino acid sequence: CSVEGSSGGTDTQYF.